Listed here is a single T cell receptor (beta chain). Data came from immunoSEQ multiplex PCR; TCRdb stores just in-frame clones and leaves some out. This table has roughly 86,000 clones, 75% to 90% appearing once. The data were obtained in a study of T cell responses to AZD1222 COVID-19 vaccine. The CDR3 spans 14 residues. Per germline, CDR1 MNHEY and CDR2 SVGAGI. V shed 4 bases and J shed 4 bases, with 8 bases lying between them. This sample comprised peripheral blood, obtained on day 0 of AZD1222 vaccination. The chain recombines TRBV6-5 with TRBJ1-6; D uncertain. The clonotype comes from an adult in good health. The CDR3 protein is CASSWTDYNSPLHF. CDR3 in DNA: TGTGCCAGCAGTTGGACCGATTATAATTCACCCCTCCACTTT.